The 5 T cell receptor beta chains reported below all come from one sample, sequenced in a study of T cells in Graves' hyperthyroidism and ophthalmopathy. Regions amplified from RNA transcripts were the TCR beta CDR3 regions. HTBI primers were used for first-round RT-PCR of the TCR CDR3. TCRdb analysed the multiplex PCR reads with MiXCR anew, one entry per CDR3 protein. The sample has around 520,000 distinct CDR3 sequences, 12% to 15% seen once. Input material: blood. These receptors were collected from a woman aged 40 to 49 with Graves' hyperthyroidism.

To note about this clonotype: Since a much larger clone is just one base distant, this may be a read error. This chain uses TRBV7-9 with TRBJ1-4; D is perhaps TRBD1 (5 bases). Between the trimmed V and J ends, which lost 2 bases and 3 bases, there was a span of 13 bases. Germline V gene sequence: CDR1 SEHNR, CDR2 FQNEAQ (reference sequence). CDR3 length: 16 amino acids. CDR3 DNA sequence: TGTGCCAGCAGCTTATCCACCGGGGGTCCTAATGAAAAACTGTTTTTT. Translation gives CASSLSTGGPNEKLFF.

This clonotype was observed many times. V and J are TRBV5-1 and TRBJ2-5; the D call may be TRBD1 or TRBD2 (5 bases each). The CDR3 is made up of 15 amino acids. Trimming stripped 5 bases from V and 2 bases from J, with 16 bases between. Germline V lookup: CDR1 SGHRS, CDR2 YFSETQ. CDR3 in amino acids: CASRGAEGSQETQYF. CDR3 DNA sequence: TGCGCCAGCAGAGGAGCTGAGGGGTCTCAAGAGACCCAGTACTTC.

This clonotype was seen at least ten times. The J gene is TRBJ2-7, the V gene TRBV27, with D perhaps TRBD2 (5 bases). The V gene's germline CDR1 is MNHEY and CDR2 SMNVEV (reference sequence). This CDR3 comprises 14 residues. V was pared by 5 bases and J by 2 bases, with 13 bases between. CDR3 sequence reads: CASSRSGPAYEQYF. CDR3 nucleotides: TGTGCCAGCAGTCGGAGCGGCCCTGCCTACGAGCAGTACTTC.

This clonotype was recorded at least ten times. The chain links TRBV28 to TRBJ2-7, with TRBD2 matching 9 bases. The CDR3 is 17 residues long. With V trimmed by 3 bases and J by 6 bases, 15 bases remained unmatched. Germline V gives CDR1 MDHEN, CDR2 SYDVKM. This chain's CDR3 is CASSLMGPGTSIGEQYF. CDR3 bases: TGTGCCAGCAGTTTGATGGGTCCCGGGACTAGCATCGGCGAGCAGTACTTC.

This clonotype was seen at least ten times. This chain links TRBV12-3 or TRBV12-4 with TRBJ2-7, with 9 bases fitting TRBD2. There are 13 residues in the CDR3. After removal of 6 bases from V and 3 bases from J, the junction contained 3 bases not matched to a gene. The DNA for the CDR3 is TGTGCCAGCAGCAGGACTAGCGTCTACGAGCAGTACTTC. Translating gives CASSRTSVYEQYF.